This T cell receptor beta chain comes out of a study of early T cells in non-severe SARS-CoV-2 infection. Overall study context: Whole-blood bulk RNA, unsorted, was sequenced, and chains were unpaired. Study results and caveats: Reliance on VDJdb matching favored anti-spike CD8 responses; private and CD4 specificities were missed.

Remarks on this clonotype: Its target is not known.

CDR1 is WNHNN and CDR2 is SYGVQD in the germline V gene (reference sequence). Trimming shortened V by 4 bases and J by 4 bases, and 8 bases separated the two germline ends. The CDR3 is 12 amino acids. Individual cDNA molecules were tagged with unique molecular identifiers, the study reported. Each CDR3 protein is one row after TCRdb ran MiXCR on the 5' RACE reads. The repertoire holds 56,000 or so distinct CDR3 sequences, with roughly 8.2% as singletons. The source is an adult who was a healthcare worker with PCR-confirmed SARS-CoV-2 infection or an uninfected control (not recorded which). The chain couples TRBV10-1 to TRBJ2-7, with D hard to call. The sample was whole blood. The CDR3 reads CASSGEVYEQYF. In DNA form, the CDR3 reads TGCGCCAGCAGTGGAGAAGTTTACGAGCAGTACTTC.